The 6 T cell receptor beta chains presented below share a single source sample, sequenced in a study of T cells in Graves' hyperthyroidism and ophthalmopathy. What was amplified from RNA transcripts were TCR beta CDR3 regions. When the TCR CDR3 underwent first-round RT-PCR, the HTBI primer set was used. MiXCR, applied by TCRdb to the multiplex PCR reads, yields one record per CDR3 protein. The sample carries under 700,000 distinct CDR3 sequences, 15% to 20% recorded once. Sample: blood. Receptors originate from a young woman with Graves' hyperthyroidism.

V and J are TRBV15 and TRBJ1-2; D may be TRBD1 (5 bases). The germline V gene encodes CDR1 LNHNV and CDR2 YYDKDF (reference sequence). This CDR3 is built from 16 residues. V dropped 4 bases and J dropped 4 bases, with 19 bases sitting between them. CDR3: CATSTDPRGESYGYTF. The DNA for the CDR3 is TGTGCCACCAGCACAGATCCCAGAGGGGAAAGCTATGGCTACACCTTC.

This rearrangement joins TRBV19 to TRBJ2-1; 8 bases are a match to TRBD1. J was trimmed by 7 bases and V by 3 bases; bases with no gene match: 11. CDR1 and CDR2 from the germline V gene are LNHDA and SQIVND (reference sequence). CDR3 length equals 16 residues. In DNA, the CDR3 is TGTGCCAGTAGTATTGAAGGGACAGGTTATAAGAATGAGCAGTTCTTC. Its translation is CASSIEGTGYKNEQFF.

The V gene is TRBV19, the J gene TRBJ1-5, with D possibly being TRBD1 (5 bases). CDR1 is LNHDA, CDR2 SQIVND, per germline (reference sequence). The CDR3 covers 14 residues. V dropped 3 bases and J dropped 3 bases, with 9 bases sitting between them. The CDR3 bases are TGTGCCAGTAGTATCAGGGTTACCAATCAGCCCCAGCATTTT. This sequence encodes CASSIRVTNQPQHF.

This clonotype was counted ten times or more. V gene TRBV12-3 or TRBV12-4 combines with J gene TRBJ2-2; maybe TRBD2 (6 bases). V was cut by 1 base and J by 4 bases, with 10 bases left in between. This CDR3 is 15 amino acids long. The CDR3: CASSLGVLATGELFF. The CDR3 DNA reads as TGTGCCAGCAGTTTAGGCGTACTAGCCACCGGGGAGCTGTTTTTT.

This clonotype was detected ten times or more. This chain connects TRBV27 to TRBJ2-7; tentative D call: TRBD1 (6 bases). V lost 6 bases and J lost 2, with 11 bases in between. CDR1 is MNHEY and CDR2 is SMNVEV in the germline V gene (reference sequence). This CDR3 is 13 amino acids long. The DNA of the CDR3 is TGTGCCAGCAGCTACAGGGCGCCCTACGAGCAGTACTTC. It is translated as CASSYRAPYEQYF.

This clonotype has at least ten counts. The rearrangement uses TRBV20-1 and TRBJ1-1, with no clear D. The CDR3 has 14 residues. Germline CDR1 and CDR2: DFQATT and SNEGSKA (reference sequence). Between the trimmed V and J ends, which lost 5 bases and 3 bases, there was a span of 16 bases. The CDR3 here is CSAPPSVRDTEAFF. The CDR3 DNA reads as TGCAGTGCTCCGCCCTCGGTTCGTGACACTGAAGCTTTCTTT.